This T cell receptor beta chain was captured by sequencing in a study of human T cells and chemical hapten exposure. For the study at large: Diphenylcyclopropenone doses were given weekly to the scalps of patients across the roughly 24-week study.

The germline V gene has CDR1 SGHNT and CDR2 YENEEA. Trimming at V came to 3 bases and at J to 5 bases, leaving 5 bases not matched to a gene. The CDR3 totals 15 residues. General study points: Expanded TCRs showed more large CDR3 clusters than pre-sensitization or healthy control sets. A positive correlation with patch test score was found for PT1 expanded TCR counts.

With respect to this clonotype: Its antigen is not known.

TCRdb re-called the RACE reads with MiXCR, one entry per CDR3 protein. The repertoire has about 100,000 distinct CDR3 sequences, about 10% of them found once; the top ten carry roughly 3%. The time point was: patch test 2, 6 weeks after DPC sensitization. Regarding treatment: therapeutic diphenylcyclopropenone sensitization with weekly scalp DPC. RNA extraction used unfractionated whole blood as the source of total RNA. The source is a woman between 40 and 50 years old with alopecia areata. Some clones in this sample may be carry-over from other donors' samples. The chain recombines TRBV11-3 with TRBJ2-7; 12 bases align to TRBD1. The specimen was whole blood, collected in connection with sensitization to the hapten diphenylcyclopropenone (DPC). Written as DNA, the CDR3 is TGTGCCAGCAGCTTCCAGGGACAGGGGGCTGACGAGCAGTACTTC. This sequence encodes CASSFQGQGADEQYF.